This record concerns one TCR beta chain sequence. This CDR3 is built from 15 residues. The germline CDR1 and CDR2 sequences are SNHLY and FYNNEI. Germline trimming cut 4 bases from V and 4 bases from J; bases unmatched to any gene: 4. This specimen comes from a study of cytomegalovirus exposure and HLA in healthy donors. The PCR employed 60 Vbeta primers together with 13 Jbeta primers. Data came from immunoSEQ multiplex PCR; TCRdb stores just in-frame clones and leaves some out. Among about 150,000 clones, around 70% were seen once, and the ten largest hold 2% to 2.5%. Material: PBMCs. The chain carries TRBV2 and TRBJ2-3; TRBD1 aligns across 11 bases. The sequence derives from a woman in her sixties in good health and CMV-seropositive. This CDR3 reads CASSGGQGDADTQYF. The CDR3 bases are TGTGCCAGCAGTGGGGGACAGGGGGACGCAGATACGCAGTATTTT.